This T cell receptor beta chain came from a study of T cells in Graves' hyperthyroidism and ophthalmopathy. The wider study: Peripheral blood specimens were obtained at initial diagnosis, prior to any treatment.

Ten or more counts support this clonotype. Each diagnosis was grounded in clinical symptoms, serum thyroxine and TRAb, thyroid ultrasound, and orbital computed tomography. J gave up 0 bases and V 6 bases, and 8 bases lay outside the gene matches. Germline lookup yields CDR1 SGHTA and CDR2 FQGNSA. The CDR3 is 17 amino acids. The source material, RNA transcripts, was used to amplify TCR beta CDR3 regions. First-round RT-PCR targeting the TCR CDR3 was performed with the HTBI primer set. TCRdb re-called the multiplex PCR reads through MiXCR, storing one row per CDR3 protein. The data hold 300,000 to 450,000 distinct CDR3 sequences, with 25% observed a single time.

Sample: blood. The genes are TRBV7-2 and TRBJ2-3; 11 positions agree with TRBD2. This TCR derives from a man between 45 and 60 years old with Graves' hyperthyroidism. The CDR3 loop is CASSLKLAGASTDTQYF. DNA for the CDR3: TGTGCCAGCAGTTTAAAACTAGCGGGAGCCAGCACAGATACGCAGTATTTT.